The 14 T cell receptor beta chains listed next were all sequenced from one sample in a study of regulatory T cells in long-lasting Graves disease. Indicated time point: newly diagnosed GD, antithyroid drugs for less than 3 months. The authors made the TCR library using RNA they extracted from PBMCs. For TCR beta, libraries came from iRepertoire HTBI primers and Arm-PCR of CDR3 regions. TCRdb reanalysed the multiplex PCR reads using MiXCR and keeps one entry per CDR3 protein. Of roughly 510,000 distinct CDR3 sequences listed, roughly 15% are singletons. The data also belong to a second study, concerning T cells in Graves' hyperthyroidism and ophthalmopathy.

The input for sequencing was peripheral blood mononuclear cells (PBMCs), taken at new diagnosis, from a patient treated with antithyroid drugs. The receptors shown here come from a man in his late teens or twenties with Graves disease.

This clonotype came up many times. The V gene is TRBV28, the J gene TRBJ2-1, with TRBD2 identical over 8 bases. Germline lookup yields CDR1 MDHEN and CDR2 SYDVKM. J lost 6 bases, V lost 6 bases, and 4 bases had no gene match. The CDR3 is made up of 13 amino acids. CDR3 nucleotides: TGTGCCAGCAGCAGGACTAGCTTCAATGAGCAGTTCTTC. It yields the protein CASSRTSFNEQFF. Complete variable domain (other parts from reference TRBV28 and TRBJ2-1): DVKVTQSSRYLVKRTGEKVFLECVQDMDHENMFWYRQDPGLGLRLIYFSYDVKMKEKGDIPEGYSVSREKKERFSLILESASTNQTSMYLCASSRTSFNEQFFGPGTRLTVL.

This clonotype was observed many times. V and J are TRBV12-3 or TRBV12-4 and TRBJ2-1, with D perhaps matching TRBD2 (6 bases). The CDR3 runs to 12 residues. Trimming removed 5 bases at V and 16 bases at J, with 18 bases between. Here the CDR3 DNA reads TGTGCCAGCAGTGATACTAGCTTTCTCCCCTTCTTC. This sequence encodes CASSDTSFLPFF.

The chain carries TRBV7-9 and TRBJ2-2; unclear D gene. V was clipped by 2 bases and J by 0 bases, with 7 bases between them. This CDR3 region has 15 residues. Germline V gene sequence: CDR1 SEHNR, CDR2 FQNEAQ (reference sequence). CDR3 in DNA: TGTGCCAGCAGCTTAAGCGCGACGAACACCGGGGAGCTGTTTTTT. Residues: CASSLSATNTGELFF.

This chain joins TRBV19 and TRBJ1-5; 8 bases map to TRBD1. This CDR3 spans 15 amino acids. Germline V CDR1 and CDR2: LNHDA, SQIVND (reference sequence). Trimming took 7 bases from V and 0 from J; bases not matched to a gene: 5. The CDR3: CASIQGARSNQPQHF. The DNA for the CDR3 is TGTGCCAGTATTCAGGGGGCACGTAGCAATCAGCCCCAGCATTTT. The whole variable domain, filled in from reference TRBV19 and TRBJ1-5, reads DGGITQSPKYLFRKEGQNVTLSCEQNLNHDAMYWYRQDPGQGLRLIYYSQIVNDFQKGDIAEGYSVSREKKESFPLTVTSAQKNPTAFYLCASIQGARSNQPQHFGDGTRLSIL.

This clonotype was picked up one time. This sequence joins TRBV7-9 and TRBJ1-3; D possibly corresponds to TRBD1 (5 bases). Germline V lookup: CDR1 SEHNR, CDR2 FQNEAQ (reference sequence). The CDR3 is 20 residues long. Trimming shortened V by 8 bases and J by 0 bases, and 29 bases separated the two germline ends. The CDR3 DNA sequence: TGTGCCAGCCTCGCGGGATACGGGGCATCTTCTAAGGTCTCTGGAAACACCATATATTTT. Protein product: CASLAGYGASSKVSGNTIYF. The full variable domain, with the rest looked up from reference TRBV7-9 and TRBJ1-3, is DTGVSQNPRHKITKRGQNVTFRCDPISEHNRLYWYRQTLGQGPEFLTYFQNEAQLEKSRLLSDRFSAERPKGSFSTLEIQRTEQGDSAMYLCASLAGYGASSKVSGNTIYFGEGSWLTVV.

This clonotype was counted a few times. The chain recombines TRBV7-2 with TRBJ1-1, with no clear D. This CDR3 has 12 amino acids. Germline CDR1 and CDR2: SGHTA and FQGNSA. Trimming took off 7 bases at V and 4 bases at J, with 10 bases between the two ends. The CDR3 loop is CASNQGITEAFF. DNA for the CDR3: TGTGCCAGCAACCAAGGGATCACTGAAGCTTTCTTT. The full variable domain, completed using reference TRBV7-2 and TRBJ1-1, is GAGVSQSPSNKVTEKGKDVELRCDPISGHTALYWYRQSLGQGLEFLIYFQGNSAPDKSGLPSDRFSAERTGGSVSTLTIQRTQQEDSAVYLCASNQGITEAFFGQGTRLTVV.

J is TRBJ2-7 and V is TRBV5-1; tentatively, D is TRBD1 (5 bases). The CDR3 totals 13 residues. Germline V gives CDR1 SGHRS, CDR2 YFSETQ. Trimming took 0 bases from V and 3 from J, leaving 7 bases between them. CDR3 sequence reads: CASSLGQLYEQYF. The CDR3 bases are TGCGCCAGCAGCTTGGGACAGCTCTACGAGCAGTACTTC.

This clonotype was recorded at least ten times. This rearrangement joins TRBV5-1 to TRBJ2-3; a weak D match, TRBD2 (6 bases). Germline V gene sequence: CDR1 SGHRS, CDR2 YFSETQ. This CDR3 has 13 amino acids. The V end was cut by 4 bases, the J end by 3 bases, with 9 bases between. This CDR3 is CASSTGATDTQYF. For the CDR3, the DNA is TGCGCCAGCAGCACGGGAGCTACAGATACGCAGTATTTT.

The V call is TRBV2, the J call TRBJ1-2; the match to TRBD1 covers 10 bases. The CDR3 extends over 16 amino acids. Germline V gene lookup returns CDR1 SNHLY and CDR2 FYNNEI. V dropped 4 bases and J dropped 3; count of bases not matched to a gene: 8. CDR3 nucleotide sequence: TGTGCCAGCAGTGTCGCGGGGGACAGGGGTGACTATGGCTACACCTTC. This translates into CASSVAGDRGDYGYTF.

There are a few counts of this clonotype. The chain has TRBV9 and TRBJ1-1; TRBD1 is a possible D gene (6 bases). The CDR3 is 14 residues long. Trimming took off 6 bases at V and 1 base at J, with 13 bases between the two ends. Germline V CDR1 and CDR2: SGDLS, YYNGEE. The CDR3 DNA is TGTGCCAGCACCGATGGACAGCCGAACACTGAAGCTTTCTTT. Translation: CASTDGQPNTEAFF.

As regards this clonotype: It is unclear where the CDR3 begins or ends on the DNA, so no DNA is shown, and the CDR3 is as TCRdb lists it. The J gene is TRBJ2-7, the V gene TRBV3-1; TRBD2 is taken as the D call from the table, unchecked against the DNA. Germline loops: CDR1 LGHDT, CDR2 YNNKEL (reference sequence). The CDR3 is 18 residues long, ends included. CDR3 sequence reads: CASSLFGAGRAKSYEQYF.

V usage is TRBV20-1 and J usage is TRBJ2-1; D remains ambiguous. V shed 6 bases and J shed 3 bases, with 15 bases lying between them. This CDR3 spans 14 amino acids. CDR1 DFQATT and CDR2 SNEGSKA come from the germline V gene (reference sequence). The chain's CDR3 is CSALNFSLYNEQFF. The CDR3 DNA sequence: TGCAGTGCCCTGAATTTCAGTCTCTACAATGAGCAGTTCTTC.

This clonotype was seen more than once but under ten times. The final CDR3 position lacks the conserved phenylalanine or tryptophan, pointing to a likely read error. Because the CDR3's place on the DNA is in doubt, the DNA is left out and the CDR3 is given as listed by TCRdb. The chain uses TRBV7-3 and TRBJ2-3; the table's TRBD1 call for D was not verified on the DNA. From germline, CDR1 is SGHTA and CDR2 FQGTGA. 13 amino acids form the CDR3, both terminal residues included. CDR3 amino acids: CASSPRQGACPLG.

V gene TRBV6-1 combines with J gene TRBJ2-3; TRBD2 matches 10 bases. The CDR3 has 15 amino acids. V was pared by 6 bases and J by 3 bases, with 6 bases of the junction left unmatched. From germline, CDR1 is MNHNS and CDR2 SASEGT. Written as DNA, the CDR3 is TGTGCCAGCAGAATTAGCGGGAGGACGACAGATACGCAGTATTTT. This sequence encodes CASRISGRTTDTQYF.